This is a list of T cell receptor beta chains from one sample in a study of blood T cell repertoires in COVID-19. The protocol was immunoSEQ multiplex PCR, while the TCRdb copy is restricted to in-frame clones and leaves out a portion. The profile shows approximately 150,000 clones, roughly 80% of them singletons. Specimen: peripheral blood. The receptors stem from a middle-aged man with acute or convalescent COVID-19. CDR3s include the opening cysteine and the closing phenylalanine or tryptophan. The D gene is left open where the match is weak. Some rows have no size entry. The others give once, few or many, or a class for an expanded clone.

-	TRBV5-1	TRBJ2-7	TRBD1	CASSPRTGDEQYF	TGCGCCAGCAGCCCCCGGACAGGGGACGAGCAGTACTTC
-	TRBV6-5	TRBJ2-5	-	CASSTQGQPGETQYF	TGTGCCAGCAGTACCCAGGGGCAGCCTGGGGAGACCCAGTACTTC
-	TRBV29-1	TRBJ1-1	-	CSVTGWGLNTEAFF	TGCAGCGTTACAGGGTGGGGCCTGAACACTGAAGCTTTCTTT
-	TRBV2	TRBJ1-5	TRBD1	CASRTDRGVFQPQHF	TGTGCCAGCAGGACGGACAGGGGCGTTTTTCAGCCCCAGCATTTT
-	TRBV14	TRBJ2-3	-	CASSPLETDTQYF	TGTGCCAGCAGTCCCCTAGAGACAGATACGCAGTATTTT
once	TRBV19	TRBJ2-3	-	CASSIGSGGAYTDTQYF	TGTGCCAGTAGTATCGGTTCGGGCGGGGCGTACACAGATACGCAGTATTTT
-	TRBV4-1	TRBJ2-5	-	CASSQAARETQYF	TGCGCCAGCAGCCAAGCGGCGAGGGAGACCCAGTACTTC
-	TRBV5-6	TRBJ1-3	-	CASSLGPGGNTIYF	TGTGCCAGCAGCTTGGGTCCGGGGGGAAACACCATATATTTT
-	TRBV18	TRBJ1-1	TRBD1	CASSRDRNTEAFF	TGTGCCAGCTCCCGGGACAGGAACACTGAAGCTTTCTTT
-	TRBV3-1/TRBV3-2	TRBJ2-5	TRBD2	CASSLRASGQETQYF	TGTGCCAGCAGCCTAAGAGCTAGCGGGCAAGAGACCCAGTACTTC
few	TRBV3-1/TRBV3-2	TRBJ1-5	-	CASSQSSDQPQHF	TGTGCCAGCAGCCAATCTTCAGATCAGCCCCAGCATTTT
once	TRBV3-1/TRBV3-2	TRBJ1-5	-	CASSQDATGYQPQHF	TGTGCCAGCAGCCAAGATGCGACGGGTTATCAGCCCCAGCATTTT
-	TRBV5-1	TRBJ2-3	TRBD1	CASSLRTGSTLDTQYF	TGCGCCAGCAGCTTACGGACAGGGAGCACACTGGATACGCAGTATTTT
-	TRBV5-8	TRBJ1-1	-	CASSFQVVLNTEAFF	TGTGCCAGCAGCTTCCAGGTGGTGCTGAACACTGAAGCTTTCTTT
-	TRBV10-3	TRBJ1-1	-	CAISEGLRGIMNTEAFF	TGTGCCATCAGTGAGGGCTTAAGGGGCATTATGAACACTGAAGCTTTCTTT
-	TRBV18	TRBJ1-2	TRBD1	CASSPGTGAWGYTF	TGTGCCAGCTCACCCGGGACAGGGGCTTGGGGCTACACCTTC
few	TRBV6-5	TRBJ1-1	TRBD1	CASSITGQGTTEAFF	TGTGCCAGCAGCATAACAGGACAGGGGACCACTGAAGCTTTCTTT
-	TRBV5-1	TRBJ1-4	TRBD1	CASSTDRGEKLFF	TGCGCCAGCAGCACCGACAGGGGGGAAAAACTGTTTTTT
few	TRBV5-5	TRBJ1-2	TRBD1	CASTQMQGGKGYTF	TGTGCCAGCACCCAAATGCAAGGGGGCAAGGGCTACACCTTC
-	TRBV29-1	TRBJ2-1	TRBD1	CSVGTGDVGNEQFF	TGCAGCGTTGGTACAGGGGATGTTGGAAATGAGCAGTTCTTC
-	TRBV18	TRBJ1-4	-	CASSPRRVGESELFF	TGTGCCAGCTCACCAAGGAGGGTAGGTGAGAGTGAACTGTTTTTT
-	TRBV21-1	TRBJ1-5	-	CATPNRQGKQPQHF	TGTGCCACCCCAAATAGACAGGGGAAACAGCCCCAGCATTTT
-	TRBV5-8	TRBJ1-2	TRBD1	CASSPTGPGGYTF	TGTGCCAGCAGCCCGACAGGGCCAGGCGGCTACACCTTC
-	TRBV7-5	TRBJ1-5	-	CVRSLNGSNQPQHF	TGTGTCAGAAGCTTAAACGGGAGCAATCAGCCCCAGCATTTT
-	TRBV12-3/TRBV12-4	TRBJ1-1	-	CASSFGGSTEAFF	TGTGCCAGCAGTTTCGGAGGGAGCACTGAAGCTTTCTTT
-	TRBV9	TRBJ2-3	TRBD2	CASSSGTSGGDATQYF	TGTGCCAGCAGCTCCGGGACTAGCGGGGGGGATGCGACGCAGTATTTT
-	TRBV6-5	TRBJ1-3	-	CASAGQAGNTIYF	TGTGCCAGCGCGGGGCAAGCTGGAAACACCATATATTTT
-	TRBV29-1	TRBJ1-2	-	CSVDPGGYTF	TGCAGCGTTGACCCGGGTGGCTACACCTTC
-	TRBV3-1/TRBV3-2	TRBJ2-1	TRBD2	CASSQLRGGSYNEQFF	TGTGCCAGCAGCCAATTGCGGGGGGGCTCCTACAATGAGCAGTTCTTC
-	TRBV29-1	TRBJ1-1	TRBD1	CSVENPGQGNTEAFF	TGCAGCGTTGAAAACCCGGGACAGGGGAACACTGAAGCTTTCTTT
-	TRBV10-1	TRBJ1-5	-	CASIPTTQGNQPQHF	TGCGCCAGCATTCCCACGACTCAGGGGAATCAGCCCCAGCATTTT
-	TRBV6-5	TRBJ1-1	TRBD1	CASRATGKGAFF	TGTGCCAGCAGAGCGACAGGGAAAGGAGCTTTCTTT
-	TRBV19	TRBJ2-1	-	CASSRVSLRVALRYNEQFF	TGTGCCAGTAGTAGAGTTTCTCTTCGGGTCGCACTGAGGTACAATGAGCAGTTCTTC
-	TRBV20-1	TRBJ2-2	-	CSASRPGVTGELFF	TGCAGTGCTAGTCGGCCAGGGGTCACCGGGGAGCTGTTTTTT
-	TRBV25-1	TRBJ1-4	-	CASSESGAVELFF	TGTGCCAGCAGTGAATCTGGGGCGGTGGAACTGTTTTTT
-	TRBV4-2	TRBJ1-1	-	CASSQGGGGNTEAFF	TGTGCCAGCAGCCAAGGGGGCGGTGGGAACACTGAAGCTTTCTTT
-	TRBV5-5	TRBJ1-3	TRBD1	CASSLSRGQGRNTIYF	TGTGCCAGCAGCTTATCCCGGGGACAGGGACGAAACACCATATATTTT
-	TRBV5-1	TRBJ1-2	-	CASSTNRDRGGYTF	TGCGCCAGCAGCACTAACAGGGATAGGGGTGGCTACACCTTC
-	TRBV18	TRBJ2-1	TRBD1	CASSPPDRGPSNEQFF	TGTGCCAGCTCACCACCAGACAGGGGGCCAAGCAATGAGCAGTTCTTC
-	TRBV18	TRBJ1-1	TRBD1	CASSLDRSAAFF	TGTGCCAGCTCATTGGACAGGTCAGCAGCTTTCTTT
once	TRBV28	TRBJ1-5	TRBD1	CASSLGDRGHNQPQHF	TGTGCCAGCAGTTTAGGGGACAGGGGGCATAATCAGCCCCAGCATTTT
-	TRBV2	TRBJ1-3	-	CASRDRLIDLSGNTIYF	TGTGCCAGCAGGGATAGACTGATAGACCTCTCTGGAAACACCATATATTTT